This passage covers 9 T cell receptor beta chains from one sample sequenced in a study of blood T cell repertoires in COVID-19. The table came from immunoSEQ multiplex PCR; TCRdb's copy has only in-frame clones and leaves some out. Of about 150,000 clones listed, about nine tenths are singletons. Sample: peripheral blood. The origin of the receptors is a woman in her seventies with acute or convalescent COVID-19.

This clone has just a few counts. This chain connects TRBV4-3 to TRBJ1-5, with D unclear. Germline lookup yields CDR1 LGHNA and CDR2 YSLEER. V was cut by 3 bases and J by 4 bases, with 13 bases left in between. The CDR3 is 15 amino acids. CDR3 coding DNA: TGCGCCAGCAGCCAGGCCCGGGTCCCTAATCAGCCCCAGCATTTT. Translated, it gives CASSQARVPNQPQHF.

V is TRBV6-5 and J is TRBJ2-3; TRBD2 aligns across 7 bases. This CDR3 spans 15 amino acids. Looked up from germline, CDR1 is MNHEY and CDR2 is SVGAGI. V was clipped by 6 bases and J by 7 bases; unmatched bases: 13. CDR3 nucleotides: TGTGCCAGCAGCCCCTCTGGCGGGGGTATCAATACGCAGTATTTT. Its translation: CASSPSGGGINTQYF.

The chain's CDR3 is CASSSPGTGNQPQHF. CDR3 bases: TGTGCCAGCAGTTCCCCCGGGACAGGAAATCAGCCCCAGCATTTT. V gene TRBV28 combines with J gene TRBJ1-5; 8 positions match TRBD1. The CDR3 length is 15 residues. V lost 4 bases to trimming and J lost 4 bases; unmatched junction nucleotides: 6. The V gene's germline CDR1 is MDHEN and CDR2 SYDVKM.

This chain uses TRBV15 with TRBJ1-4; 9 nucleotides align to TRBD1. CDR3 length: 17 residues. CDR1 is LNHNV, CDR2 YYDKDF, per germline (reference sequence). Trimming took 0 bases from V and 8 from J; bases not matched to a gene: 10. As DNA, the CDR3 is TGTGCCACCAGCAGAGATAGAGGGACAGGGTATCGAGAAAAACTGTTTTTT. This translates into CATSRDRGTGYREKLFF. Combining the CDR3 with reference TRBV15 and TRBJ1-4 gives the whole variable domain DAMVIQNPRYQVTQFGKPVTLSCSQTLNHNVMYWYQQKSSQAPKLLFHYYDKDFNNEADTPDNFQSRRPNTSFCFLDIRSPGLGDTAMYLCATSRDRGTGYREKLFFGSGTQLSVL.

A single count supports this clone. Mismatch with germline at one junction end may stem from a read error. This chain joins TRBV2 and TRBJ2-7; D possibly corresponds to TRBD1 (5 bases). The CDR3 consists of 14 residues. CDR1 SNHLY and CDR2 FYNNEI come from the germline V gene. The DNA of the CDR3 is TGTGCCAGCCGTGACAGTGCAGGCTCCTACGAGCAGTACTTC. Residues: CASRDSAGSYEQYF.

This clone was counted a single time. This chain joins TRBV27 and TRBJ1-1; D is unresolved. The CDR3 has 16 residues. Trimming stripped 10 bases from V and 0 bases from J, with 21 bases between. Germline V CDR1 and CDR2: MNHEY, SMNVEV (reference sequence). CDR3 loop: CANPPPEQPMNTEAFF. The CDR3 coding sequence is TGTGCCAATCCCCCCCCTGAACAGCCCATGAACACTGAAGCTTTCTTT.

The chain is built from TRBV5-1 and TRBJ2-3, with 8 bases matching TRBD2. Germline V CDR1 and CDR2: SGHRS, YFSETQ. The CDR3 loop spans 16 amino acids. V gave up 4 bases and J gave up 3 bases; unmatched junction bases: 10. The CDR3: CASSQPPGGWTDTQYF. The DNA for the CDR3 is TGCGCCAGCAGCCAACCCCCGGGAGGGTGGACAGATACGCAGTATTTT.

The V gene is TRBV15, the J gene TRBJ1-4, with 7 bases fitting TRBD1. The germline CDR1 and CDR2 sequences are LNHNV and YYDKDF (reference sequence). The CDR3 sequence is 14 residues long. Trimming took 8 bases from V and 8 from J; bases not matched to a gene: 11. In DNA, the CDR3 is TGTGCCACCCGAAGAGGGGGCCCGTGGGAAAAACTGTTTTTT. This sequence encodes CATRRGGPWEKLFF.

V and J are TRBV19 and TRBJ2-2; a possible D gene is TRBD2 (6 bases). There are 16 residues in the CDR3. V lost 6 bases to trimming and J lost 0 bases, with 14 bases between them. Germline CDR1 reads LNHDA; CDR2 reads SQIVND (reference sequence). Here the CDR3 reads CASSIRRGTNTGELFF. DNA for the CDR3: TGTGCCAGTAGCATCAGGAGGGGCACGAACACCGGGGAGCTGTTTTTT.